These 30 T cell receptor beta chains originate from one sample sequenced in a study of CD8+CD57+ T cells in acquired aplastic anemia. Genomic DNA acted as the template from which TCR beta VDJ combination and CDR3 sequence profiling were carried out. TCRdb re-called the reads through MiXCR, storing one row per CDR3 protein. The profile covers 130,000 or so distinct CDR3 sequences, with 45% to 60% appearing a single time and around 29% taken by the ten largest. It was patients with CD8+CD57+ cell expansion by flow cytometry who were chosen for sequencing. Sample: sorted CD4+, CD8+, or CD8+CD57+ T cells (not recorded which) from PBMCs. These receptors came from a human donor with aplastic anemia.

V gene TRBV2 combines with J gene TRBJ1-2; D perhaps matches TRBD1 (6 bases). V was trimmed by 5 bases and J by 8 bases, leaving 15 bases between them. CDR1 and CDR2 (germline): SNHLY, FYNNEI. The CDR3 covers 13 residues. The CDR3 nucleotides are TGTGCCAGCAGTCCCGACAGGCCCACGGGCTACACCTTC. It is translated as CASSPDRPTGYTF.

This chain connects TRBV7-2 to TRBJ2-7, with 7 bases aligning to TRBD2. V was clipped by 2 bases and J by 2 bases; unmatched bases: 6. Germline CDR1 is SGHTA and CDR2 is FQGNSA. The CDR3 loop spans 15 amino acids. CDR3 sequence (DNA): TGTGCCAGCAGCTTATATGCGGGAGCGACCTACGAGCAGTACTTC. It specifies CASSLYAGATYEQYF.

This clonotype was observed many times. The chain combines TRBV7-9 with TRBJ2-3; D tentatively fits TRBD1 or TRBD2 (5 bases each). Trimming shortened V by 6 bases and J by 10 bases, and 32 bases separated the two germline ends. The CDR3 loop spans 18 amino acids. The germline gives CDR1 SEHNR, CDR2 FQNEAQ (reference sequence). The CDR3 spells CASSLPPHRDGGENAQYF. Written as DNA, the CDR3 is TGTGCCAGCAGTCTCCCCCCTCATCGGGACGGTGGAGAGAACGCGCAGTATTTT. Using reference TRBV7-9 and TRBJ2-3 for the parts outside the CDR3, the full variable domain is DTGVSQNPRHKITKRGQNVTFRCDPISEHNRLYWYRQTLGQGPEFLTYFQNEAQLEKSRLLSDRFSAERPKGSFSTLEIQRTEQGDSAMYLCASSLPPHRDGGENAQYFGPGTRLTVL.

V gene TRBV25-1 combines with J gene TRBJ1-6; D not resolved. Per germline, CDR1 MGHDK and CDR2 SYGVNS. This CDR3 is built from 15 residues. V gave up 8 bases and J gave up 6 bases, with 17 bases separating them. The CDR3 coding sequence is TGTGCCAGCGTTGCGGGAGACGAATTTAATTCACCCCTCCACTTT. Protein sequence: CASVAGDEFNSPLHF.

This clonotype has more than one count but fewer than ten. The V gene is TRBV20-1, the J gene TRBJ2-5; TRBD2 matches 13 bases. V shed 4 bases, J shed 5 bases, and the junction held 7 bases outside the gene matches. The length of the CDR3 is 15 residues. Germline values: CDR1 DFQATT, CDR2 SNEGSKA (reference sequence). CDR3 protein: CSATGGLAGPETQYF. Here the CDR3 DNA reads TGCAGTGCTACGGGGGGACTAGCGGGGCCTGAGACCCAGTACTTC.

J is TRBJ2-3 and V is TRBV13; D remains unclear. The V end was cut by 5 bases, the J end by 0 bases, with 18 bases between. Germline V gene sequence: CDR1 PRHDT, CDR2 FYEKMQ (reference sequence). This CDR3 spans 17 amino acids. CDR3 amino acids: CASSHYRDGPSTDTQYF. The CDR3 nucleotides are TGTGCCAGCAGCCACTACCGAGACGGTCCTAGCACAGATACGCAGTATTTT.

This chain uses TRBV20-1 with TRBJ2-1, with 14 bases lining up with TRBD2. V lost 2 bases, J lost 6 bases, and 6 bases stayed unmatched. Germline values: CDR1 DFQATT, CDR2 SNEGSKA (reference sequence). This CDR3 spans 16 amino acids. The CDR3, as DNA: TGCAGTGCTAGACAGGGACTAGCGGGAGTACTCAATGAGCAGTTCTTC. It specifies CSARQGLAGVLNEQFF.

To note about this clonotype: The CDR3 ends on some other residue instead of the conserved phenylalanine or tryptophan, so this is likely a read error. V gene TRBV5-1 combines with J gene TRBJ2-3, with D possibly TRBD2 on 5 matching bases. The CDR3 runs to 15 residues. CDR1 and CDR2 (germline): SGHRS, YFSETQ. V was cut by 4 bases and J by 2 bases, with 14 bases left in between. The CDR3 sequence: CASSTAGRTTDTQYL. CDR3 DNA sequence: TGCGCCAGCAGCACCGCGGGCAGGACCACAGATACGCAGTATCTT.

This clonotype was observed a handful of times. The gene calls are TRBV7-2 and TRBJ2-7; D remains ambiguous. The V gene's germline CDR1 is SGHTA and CDR2 FQGNSA. V dropped 5 bases and J dropped 7 bases, with 12 bases sitting between them. The CDR3 runs 12 residues. CDR3 DNA: TGTGCCAGCAGCCTCCGGGCGTGGGAGCAGTACTTC. Translation gives CASSLRAWEQYF.

This clonotype was recorded once. The V and J genes are TRBV15 and TRBJ2-1; no reliable D call. CDR1 LNHNV and CDR2 YYDKDF come from the germline V gene (reference sequence). This CDR3 is 13 amino acids long. The V and J ends lost 5 bases and 8 bases respectively, with 13 bases between them. The CDR3 region has the DNA TGTGCCACCAGCTTAAGTGGGGTCTATGAGCAGTTCTTC. This encodes CATSLSGVYEQFF.

This clonotype was detected only once. The chain carries TRBV10-1 and TRBJ1-4; D remains ambiguous. Germline CDR1 and CDR2: WNHNN and SYGVQD (reference sequence). The CDR3 runs 12 residues. Deletions cut 6 bases from V and 0 bases from J, with 2 bases between. DNA for the CDR3: TGCGCCAGCAGATCAACTAATGAAAAACTGTTTTTT. It yields the protein CASRSTNEKLFF.

V usage is TRBV5-5 and J usage is TRBJ2-7; D is uncertain. This CDR3 contains 16 residues. Deletions cut 1 base from V and 0 bases from J, with 14 bases between. Per the germline V gene, CDR1 is SGHKS and CDR2 is YYEKEE (reference sequence). Written as DNA, the CDR3 is TGTGCCAGCAGCTTGACGGATACCCACAGCTCCTACGAGCAGTACTTC. Its protein is CASSLTDTHSSYEQYF. Full variable domain (remainder filled in from reference TRBV5-5 and TRBJ2-7): DAGVTQSPTHLIKTRGQQVTLRCSPISGHKSVSWYQQVLGQGPQFIFQYYEKEERGRGNFPDRFSARQFPNYSSELNVNALLLGDSALYLCASSLTDTHSSYEQYFGPGTRLTVT.

This clonotype has a handful of counts. The rearrangement uses TRBV5-5 and TRBJ1-6, with TRBD1 identical over 7 bases. Per germline, CDR1 SGHKS and CDR2 YYEKEE (reference sequence). V trimming: 4 bases; J trimming: 7 bases; junction bases outside the gene matches: 8. CDR3 size: 15 residues. CDR3 amino acids: CASSPGQPSNSPLHF. CDR3 DNA: TGTGCCAGCAGCCCGGGACAGCCGTCAAATTCACCCCTCCACTTT.

The rearrangement joins TRBV2 to TRBJ1-2, with 8 bases that match TRBD1. Per the germline V gene, CDR1 is SNHLY and CDR2 is FYNNEI. Trimming cost V 4 bases and J 2 bases; bases outside gene matches: 6. This CDR3 spans 15 amino acids. The CDR3 sequence is CASSAHRGSNYGYTF. In DNA, the CDR3 is TGTGCCAGCAGTGCACACAGGGGGTCGAACTATGGCTACACCTTC.

Comments on this clonotype: At one boundary the junction diverges from the germline segment, which might be a read error. The V gene is TRBV10-3, the J gene TRBJ2-7; 8 nucleotides align to TRBD1. The germline CDR1 and CDR2 sequences are ENHRY and SYGVKD. The length of the CDR3 is 14 residues. As DNA, the CDR3 is TGTGCCATCCGTGACGGGACAGGAGACTACGAGCAGTACTTC. Translating gives CAIRDGTGDYEQYF.

Concerning this clonotype itself: This CDR3 is missing its conserved last phenylalanine or tryptophan, likely due to a read error. This chain uses TRBV19 with TRBJ2-3; D is perhaps TRBD2 (5 bases). Trimming stripped 2 bases from V and 3 bases from J, with 12 bases between. The CDR3 length is 15 residues. Germline assignment: CDR1 LNHDA and CDR2 SQIVND (reference sequence). CDR3 nucleotides: TGTGCCAGTAGTATATATGCTCGACTAACAGATACGCAGTATTCT. It yields the protein CASSIYARLTDTQYS.

The chain carries TRBV19 and TRBJ2-7; 7 nucleotides line up with TRBD2. J lost 3 bases, V lost 7 bases, and 6 bases had no gene match. The germline gives CDR1 LNHDA, CDR2 SQIVND (reference sequence). This CDR3 spans 13 amino acids. The CDR3: CASTPSGRYEQYF. DNA of the CDR3: TGTGCCAGTACCCCTAGCGGTCGCTACGAGCAGTACTTC.

Comments on this clonotype: Its ends do not fully match the called genes, so a read error is possible. The chain employs TRBV10-3 and TRBJ1-1; D possibly corresponds to TRBD1 (5 bases). CDR1 and CDR2 (germline): ENHRY, SYGVKD. This CDR3 region has 15 residues. CDR3 amino acids: CASSFPSGGYTEAFF. The CDR3 nucleotides are TGTGCCAGCAGTTTCCCCAGCGGGGGGTACACTGAAGCTTTCTTT.

There are many counts of this clonotype. The J gene is TRBJ2-3, the V gene TRBV5-1, with a possible D match to TRBD2 (6 bases). The CDR3 extends over 16 amino acids. Per the germline V gene, CDR1 is SGHRS and CDR2 is YFSETQ. With 0 bases removed from V and 2 bases from J, the gap between germline ends came to 13 bases. The CDR3 sequence: CASSLDGSGYTDTQYF. CDR3 nucleotide sequence: TGCGCCAGCAGCTTGGATGGTAGCGGTTACACAGATACGCAGTATTTT.

The rearrangement uses TRBV2 and TRBJ1-4; 10 nucleotides line up with TRBD1. V was clipped by 7 bases and J by 3 bases; unmatched bases: 5. Germline V gene lookup returns CDR1 SNHLY and CDR2 FYNNEI. CDR3 length equals 15 residues. The DNA of the CDR3 is TGTGCCAGCACCAGGGACAGGGGATCTAATGAAAAACTGTTTTTT. Its protein product is CASTRDRGSNEKLFF.

This chain uses TRBV7-2 with TRBJ1-4; D perhaps matches TRBD1 (6 bases). This CDR3 has 15 residues. Trimming shortened V by 6 bases and J by 8 bases, and 19 bases separated the two germline ends. Germline CDR1 SGHTA, CDR2 FQGNSA. CDR3 residues: CASRLDSTLSEKLFF. The DNA for the CDR3 is TGTGCCAGCAGGTTGGACAGTACCCTAAGCGAAAAACTGTTTTTT.

CDR3 DNA sequence: TGTGCCAGCAGCTTAGCCCCGGGCGAGCAGTTCTTC. It is translated as CASSLAPGEQFF. J is TRBJ2-1 and V is TRBV7-8; D is undetermined. CDR1 SGHVS and CDR2 FQNEAQ come from the germline V gene. The CDR3 has 12 amino acids. Trimming took off 0 bases at V and 10 bases at J, with 7 bases between the two ends.

The rearrangement links TRBV25-1 to TRBJ2-2; 9 nucleotides match TRBD2. CDR1 is MGHDK and CDR2 is SYGVNS in the germline V gene. The CDR3 length is 16 residues. Losses at the gene ends were 3 bases for V and 7 bases for J; bases not matched to a gene: 9. The CDR3 reads CASSDRSGRTYGELFF. DNA for the CDR3: TGTGCCAGCAGTGACCGTAGCGGGAGAACCTACGGGGAGCTGTTTTTT.

The CDR3 protein is CATRSGTSIDEQYF. CDR3 nucleotide sequence: TGCGCCACCCGATCCGGGACTAGCATCGACGAGCAGTACTTC. V is TRBV10-2 and J is TRBJ2-7; 9 bases agree with TRBD2. Germline V CDR1 and CDR2: WSHSY, SAAADI. The J segment lost 5 bases and the V segment lost 10 bases, leaving 12 bases of the junction unmatched. This CDR3 contains 14 residues.

CDR3 region: CATRTRTDGDNEQFF. CDR3 DNA sequence: TGTGCCACCCGGACGAGGACTGATGGGGACAATGAGCAGTTCTTC. The genes are TRBV10-3 and TRBJ2-1; the D gene is possibly TRBD2 (5 bases). Trimming pared 10 bases from V and 5 bases from J, leaving 21 bases between. The CDR3 covers 15 residues. Germline V gene data show CDR1 as ENHRY and CDR2 as SYGVKD.

The J gene is TRBJ1-1, the V gene TRBV5-1; 7 nucleotides line up with TRBD1. With V trimmed by 7 bases and J by 1 base, 7 bases remained unmatched. CDR1 is SGHRS and CDR2 is YFSETQ in the germline V gene. This CDR3 is built from 14 residues. The CDR3 protein is CASGSGQSNTEAFF. CDR3 nucleotides: TGCGCCAGCGGATCGGGACAGTCGAACACTGAAGCTTTCTTT.

This chain connects TRBV10-3 to TRBJ2-7, with D maybe TRBD2 (7 bases). Germline lookup yields CDR1 ENHRY and CDR2 SYGVKD. CDR3 length: 12 residues. V lost 8 bases, J lost 3 bases, and 11 bases lay in between. CDR3 DNA sequence: TGTGCCATCGGCGGGGGCTACTACGAGCAGTACTTC. Encoded protein: CAIGGGYYEQYF.

In DNA, the CDR3 is TGTGCCACCAGCGATGTACAGGGTCCCTACAATGAGCAGTTCTTC. Translated, it gives CATSDVQGPYNEQFF. The genes are TRBV24-1 and TRBJ2-1; the D gene is possibly TRBD1 (6 bases). CDR3 length equals 15 residues. The V end lost 7 bases, the J end lost 2 bases, and 14 bases lay between the germline ends. The germline gives CDR1 KGHDR, CDR2 SFDVKD.

This clonotype was recorded at least ten times. The chain carries TRBV5-1 and TRBJ2-5; D ambiguous. This CDR3 is built from 15 residues. The V gene's germline CDR1 is SGHRS and CDR2 YFSETQ. V gave up 0 bases and J gave up 2 bases, with 11 bases separating them. The CDR3 here is CASSLEGVQQETQYF. The CDR3 nucleotides read TGCGCCAGCAGCTTGGAAGGTGTCCAGCAAGAGACCCAGTACTTC. The complete variable domain, with remaining parts taken from reference TRBV5-1 and TRBJ2-5, reads KAGVTQTPRYLIKTRGQQVTLSCSPISGHRSVSWYQQTPGQGLQFLFEYFSETQRNKGNFPGRFSGRQFSNSRSEMNVSTLELGDSALYLCASSLEGVQQETQYFGPGTRLLVL.

The chain employs TRBV7-6 and TRBJ2-2, with 7 positions matching TRBD1. V was clipped by 10 bases and J by 0 bases; unmatched bases: 11. The length of the CDR3 is 16 residues. In germline, CDR1 is SGHVS, CDR2 FNYEAQ. The CDR3 here is CANPLGQQTNTGELFF. Written as DNA, the CDR3 is TGTGCCAACCCTCTGGGACAGCAGACGAACACCGGGGAGCTGTTTTTT.